This entry lists 30 T cell receptor beta chains sequenced from one sample in a study of STAT5B mutations in CD4+ large granular lymphocyte leukemia. The data were produced by immunoSEQ multiplex PCR, yet TCRdb's version contains in-frame clones alone and is incomplete. The data contain about 32,000 clones, about 71% of them singletons. The sequenced sample was CD4+ T cells from blood buffy coats. The source of these receptors is a human donor in good health.

The chain uses TRBV10-3 and TRBJ1-6, with D perhaps matching TRBD1 (5 bases). Germline values: CDR1 ENHRY, CDR2 SYGVKD. The length of the CDR3 is 17 residues. V dropped 11 bases and J dropped 4 bases, with 24 bases sitting between them. The CDR3 spells CALLRAKLGDYNSPLHF. The CDR3 coding sequence is TGTGCCCTCTTAAGAGCAAAGTTAGGGGATTATAATTCACCCCTCCACTTT.

The rearrangement links TRBV9 to TRBJ2-1; 7 bases agree with TRBD2. The CDR3 covers 17 residues. CDR1 SGDLS and CDR2 YYNGEE come from the germline V gene. V lost 0 bases, J lost 5 bases, and 11 bases stayed unmatched. The CDR3 nucleotides are TGTGCCAGCAGCGTAGTAAGGCTCGCGGGGGAGCACAATGAGCAGTTCTTC. Protein sequence: CASSVVRLAGEHNEQFF.

V and J are TRBV19 and TRBJ2-7; 7 bases fit TRBD2. Germline CDR1 is LNHDA and CDR2 is SQIVND (reference sequence). The trim removed 5 bases at V and 3 bases at J, leaving 7 bases unmatched. The CDR3 contains 14 residues. The DNA for the CDR3 is TGTGCCAGTAGTGTGAGCGGGGCCAGCTACGAGCAGTACTTC. It codes for CASSVSGASYEQYF.

The sample holds a few counts of this clone. The genes are TRBV6-5 and TRBJ1-5; possible D gene TRBD1, 5 bases. The CDR3 spans 15 residues. Germline loops: CDR1 MNHEY, CDR2 SVGAGI. The V gene lost 0 bases and the J gene lost 4 bases, with 10 bases spanning the gap. The CDR3 sequence is CASSYSRGTNQPQHF. The CDR3 bases are TGTGCCAGCAGTTACTCGAGAGGGACTAATCAGCCCCAGCATTTT.

The chain links TRBV29-1 to TRBJ2-5; possibly TRBD1 for D (6 bases). The CDR3 has 12 amino acids. Germline assignment: CDR1 SQVTM and CDR2 ANQGSEA. Deletions cut 3 bases from V and 4 bases from J, with 9 bases between. The CDR3 sequence: CSVETGPETQYF. DNA for the CDR3: TGCAGCGTTGAGACAGGCCCAGAGACCCAGTACTTC.

The chain uses TRBV7-3 and TRBJ2-5, with a weak D call TRBD1 (5 bases). The germline CDR1 and CDR2 sequences are SGHTA and FQGTGA. The V end was cut by 6 bases, the J end by 3 bases, with 11 bases between. The CDR3 extends over 13 amino acids. CDR3 bases: TGTGCCAGCAGTACCCGCAGGGAAGAGACCCAGTACTTC. It yields the protein CASSTRREETQYF.

CDR3 region: CASSFGASGGVSTDTQYF. CDR3 nucleotide sequence: TGTGCCAGCAGCTTTGGAGCTAGCGGGGGGGTAAGCACAGATACGCAGTATTTT. The chain has TRBV7-2 and TRBJ2-3; 12 bases map to TRBD2. The CDR3 runs 18 residues. V trimming: 3 bases; J trimming: 0 bases; junction bases outside the gene matches: 7. The germline V gene encodes CDR1 SGHTA and CDR2 FQGNSA.

This chain links TRBV2 with TRBJ1-2; D unresolved. The germline V and J ends were trimmed by 6 bases and 8 bases, with 13 bases remaining between them. Germline CDR1 and CDR2: SNHLY and FYNNEI. This CDR3 region has 12 residues. The CDR3 DNA sequence: TGTGCCAGCAGCGGACGGGCGTGGGGCTACACCTTC. Protein product: CASSGRAWGYTF.

The chain combines TRBV4-1 with TRBJ1-3, with D perhaps TRBD1 (5 bases). Trimming took off 1 base at V and 0 bases at J, with 19 bases between the two ends. Looked up from germline, CDR1 is MGHRA and CDR2 is YSYEKL. The CDR3 spans 19 residues. The CDR3: CASSQVIQGLISSGNTIYF. CDR3 sequence (DNA): TGCGCCAGCAGCCAAGTCATCCAGGGCCTAATTAGCTCTGGAAACACCATATATTTT.

This rearrangement joins TRBV28 to TRBJ2-7, with D maybe TRBD2 (5 bases). CDR1 and CDR2 from the germline V gene are MDHEN and SYDVKM. V lost 8 bases to trimming and J lost 3 bases, with 14 bases between them. There are 13 residues in the CDR3. The CDR3 coding sequence is TGTGCCAGCGCAACGGGATCCGTCTACGAGCAGTACTTC. Translated, it gives CASATGSVYEQYF.

This clone was seen more than once but under ten times. The chain links TRBV6-5 to TRBJ2-2; D gene unclear. Between the trimmed V and J ends, which lost 6 bases and 1 base, there was a span of 0 bases. The CDR3 sequence is 11 residues long. The germline V gene has CDR1 MNHEY and CDR2 SVGAGI. The CDR3 loop reads CASRNTGELFF. The CDR3 DNA sequence: TGTGCCAGCAGGAACACCGGGGAGCTGTTTTTT.

The rearrangement links TRBV19 to TRBJ2-1; TRBD1 is a possible D gene (7 bases). Trimming stripped 6 bases from V and 1 base from J, with 13 bases between. Per germline, CDR1 LNHDA and CDR2 SQIVND (reference sequence). The CDR3 contains 15 residues. DNA of the CDR3: TGTGCCAGTAGCCCGACAGGGACTTCCTACAATGAGCAGTTCTTC. It is translated as CASSPTGTSYNEQFF.

Turning to this clone: The junction departs from the called germline gene at one end, perhaps through a read error. This chain connects TRBV10-3 to TRBJ2-1; tentatively, D is TRBD1 (5 bases). The germline gives CDR1 ENHRY, CDR2 SYGVKD. This CDR3 spans 12 amino acids. This chain's CDR3 is CAISESRAQHFF. CDR3 sequence (DNA): TGTGCCATCAGTGAGTCCAGGGCTCAGCATTTCTTC.

This rearrangement joins TRBV30 to TRBJ1-3; no reliable D call. CDR1 is GTSNPN, CDR2 SVGIG, per germline (reference sequence). This CDR3 has 14 residues. With 0 bases removed from V and 1 base from J, the gap between germline ends came to 7 bases. The chain's CDR3 is CAWSVSTSGNTIYF. CDR3 nucleotide sequence: TGTGCCTGGAGTGTATCGACTTCTGGAAACACCATATATTTT.

This clone showed up just once. This rearrangement joins TRBV19 to TRBJ1-5, with 8 nucleotides matching TRBD1. CDR1 LNHDA and CDR2 SQIVND come from the germline V gene (reference sequence). CDR3 length: 15 residues. The trim removed 6 bases at V and 3 bases at J, leaving 7 bases unmatched. CDR3 DNA sequence: TGTGCCAGTAGCGATAGGACAGGGTCCAATCAGCCCCAGCATTTT. It is translated as CASSDRTGSNQPQHF.

The chain uses TRBV6-1 and TRBJ2-1; 9 bases fit TRBD2. This CDR3 has 15 residues. CDR1 and CDR2 (germline): MNHNS, SASEGT. J gave up 4 bases and V 4 bases, and 5 bases lay outside the gene matches. The CDR3 DNA follows: TGTGCCAGCAGTGCCAGCGGGGGGCAGTACAATGAGCAGTTCTTC. Amino acid sequence: CASSASGGQYNEQFF.

The chain has TRBV5-1 and TRBJ2-3; 8 bases align to TRBD2. CDR3 length equals 15 residues. V shed 0 bases and J 4 bases; nucleotides not matched to a gene: 4. Germline V gene lookup returns CDR1 SGHRS and CDR2 YFSETQ. CDR3 nucleotide sequence: TGCGCCAGCAGCTTGGGGACGGGGGGGTCAGATACGCAGTATTTT. This codes for CASSLGTGGSDTQYF.

The V call is TRBV28, the J call TRBJ1-3; TRBD1 matches 9 bases. This CDR3 comprises 17 residues. Losses at the gene ends were 3 bases for V and 0 bases for J; bases not matched to a gene: 6. Germline CDR1 reads MDHEN; CDR2 reads SYDVKM. Here the CDR3 reads CASSFRDRAYSGNTIYF. CDR3 sequence (DNA): TGTGCCAGCAGTTTCAGGGACAGGGCTTACTCTGGAAACACCATATATTTT.

V gene TRBV25-1 combines with J gene TRBJ1-1; no clear D gene. V was cut by 4 bases and J by 4 bases, with 13 bases left in between. The CDR3 totals 14 residues. Germline-derived CDR1 and CDR2 are MGHDK and SYGVNS. CDR3 sequence: CASSGFFGVTEAFF. The CDR3 DNA sequence: TGTGCCAGCAGTGGGTTCTTCGGGGTCACTGAAGCTTTCTTT.

CDR3 nucleotides: TGTGCCAGCAGCTTGAGGAACCCGAGCTCCTACGAGCAGTACTTC. This encodes CASSLRNPSSYEQYF. This chain connects TRBV5-8 to TRBJ2-7, with unresolved D. Per the germline V gene, CDR1 is SGHTS and CDR2 is YDEGEE. The CDR3 spans 15 residues. V was trimmed by 1 base and J by 0 bases, leaving 11 bases between them.

The rearrangement joins TRBV9 to TRBJ2-7; possibly TRBD1 for D (7 bases). From germline, CDR1 is SGDLS and CDR2 YYNGEE. The CDR3 runs 16 residues. The germline V and J ends were trimmed by 0 bases and 4 bases, with 17 bases remaining between them. DNA of the CDR3: TGTGCCAGCAGCGTAGGGAGACAGGGCGGAGGGTACGAGCAGTACTTC. Translating gives CASSVGRQGGGYEQYF.

V and J are TRBV2 and TRBJ2-7; D not certain. The length of the CDR3 is 11 residues. CDR1 is SNHLY and CDR2 is FYNNEI in the germline V gene. V dropped 0 bases and J dropped 7 bases, with 4 bases sitting between them. CDR3 region: CASSEANEQYF. The CDR3 DNA follows: TGTGCCAGCAGTGAAGCGAATGAGCAGTACTTC. Full variable domain (rest looked up from reference TRBV2 and TRBJ2-7): EPEVTQTPSHQVTQMGQEVILRCVPISNHLYFYWYRQILGQKVEFLVSFYNNEISEKSEIFDDQFSVERPDGSNFTLKIRSTKLEDSAMYFCASSEANEQYFGPGTRLTVT.

This chain links TRBV15 with TRBJ1-2; D perhaps matches TRBD1 (5 bases). CDR1 and CDR2 (germline): LNHNV, YYDKDF (reference sequence). The CDR3 loop spans 14 amino acids. V dropped 9 bases and J dropped 4 bases, with 18 bases sitting between them. CDR3 protein: CATFEGGTSYGYTF. The CDR3 DNA is TGTGCCACATTTGAGGGAGGGACGAGCTATGGCTACACCTTC.

This clone was detected a few times. The chain recombines TRBV28 with TRBJ2-7; D perhaps matches TRBD2 (6 bases). Germline CDR1 MDHEN, CDR2 SYDVKM. CDR3 length: 13 amino acids. V was cut by 8 bases and J by 2 bases, with 13 bases left in between. Here the CDR3 reads CASLGGAAYEQYF. CDR3 in DNA: TGTGCCAGCCTCGGGGGAGCCGCCTACGAGCAGTACTTC.

V and J are TRBV11-2 and TRBJ2-1; 10 nucleotides line up with TRBD2. Trimming took 1 base from V and 5 from J; bases not matched to a gene: 8. Germline V gene data show CDR1 as SGHAT and CDR2 as FQNNGV. The CDR3 sequence is 17 residues long. In DNA form, the CDR3 reads TGTGCCAGCAGCTTAGTGGCTAGCGGGGGCCGAAACAATGAGCAGTTCTTC. Translated, it gives CASSLVASGGRNNEQFF.

CDR3 in amino acids: CAISGGSLSTGELFF. CDR3 nucleotide sequence: TGTGCCATCAGTGGGGGCAGTTTGAGCACCGGGGAGCTGTTTTTT. The rearrangement links TRBV10-3 to TRBJ2-2, with a weak D call TRBD1 (5 bases). Germline-derived CDR1 and CDR2 are ENHRY and SYGVKD. This CDR3 comprises 15 residues. The V end lost 4 bases, the J end lost 4 bases, and 13 bases lay between the germline ends.

The chain has TRBV30 and TRBJ2-1; no firm D call. V gave up 3 bases and J gave up 7 bases, with 4 bases separating them. From germline, CDR1 is GTSNPN and CDR2 SVGIG (reference sequence). The CDR3 is 10 amino acids. The CDR3 here is CAWSLNEQFF. CDR3 in DNA: TGTGCCTGGAGCCTAAATGAGCAGTTCTTC.

V and J are TRBV9 and TRBJ1-3; D unresolved. The germline CDR1 and CDR2 sequences are SGDLS and YYNGEE. Deletions cut 4 bases from V and 1 base from J, with 9 bases between. This CDR3 region has 14 residues. For the CDR3, the DNA is TGTGCCAGCAGCATGTCAGTTTCTGGAAACACCATATATTTT. It codes for CASSMSVSGNTIYF.

The chain links TRBV5-5 to TRBJ1-3; 8 bases are a match to TRBD1. The CDR3 loop spans 18 amino acids. The J segment lost 4 bases and the V segment lost 0 bases, leaving 12 bases of the junction unmatched. Germline CDR1 is SGHKS and CDR2 is YYEKEE (reference sequence). CDR3 nucleotide sequence: TGTGCCAGCAGCTTGGCCCCTGCTCGACAGGGGCCAGGAAACACCATATATTTT. Protein: CASSLAPARQGPGNTIYF. Together with reference TRBV5-5 and TRBJ1-3, the CDR3 gives the full variable domain: DAGVTQSPTHLIKTRGQQVTLRCSPISGHKSVSWYQQVLGQGPQFIFQYYEKEERGRGNFPDRFSARQFPNYSSELNVNALLLGDSALYLCASSLAPARQGPGNTIYFGEGSWLTVV.

The rearrangement joins TRBV2 to TRBJ1-2; D might be TRBD1 (6 bases). The V gene's germline CDR1 is SNHLY and CDR2 FYNNEI. The CDR3 spans 14 residues. Trimming pared 7 bases from V and 2 bases from J, leaving 14 bases between. This chain's CDR3 is CASISGALNYGYTF. CDR3 DNA: TGTGCCAGCATTTCAGGGGCTCTGAACTATGGCTACACCTTC.